The sequence of this TCR beta chain was determined in a study of OX40 agonist ivuxolimab in advanced cancers. About the study as a whole: Ivuxolimab, which targeted the costimulatory receptor OX40 (CD134), was an agonistic, fully human IgG2 monoclonal antibody. The paper reports the monotherapy dose-escalation portion (N ≈ 50 patients) of the phase I ivuxolimab trial. Partial responses were achieved by three dose-escalation patients, of whom one had hepatocellular carcinoma and two had cutaneous melanoma. Of the approximately 53 patients in dose escalation, around 20 had hepatocellular carcinoma, about 15 had melanoma, 9 had renal cell carcinoma and 9 had head and neck cancer. Prior anti-PD-1, anti-PD-L1 or anti-CTLA-4 therapy was permitted, and approximately 40% of dose-escalation patients had received checkpoint inhibitors. Peripheral TCRbeta sequencing was intended to test whether TCR sequence diversity was altered and clonal T-cell expansion was caused by ivuxolimab. Intravenous ivuxolimab was administered to patients every 2 weeks at six dose levels: 0.01, 0.1, 0.3, 1.5, 3 and 10 mg/kg. The dose-escalation cohort was around 83% male with a mean age of around 64 years, ranging from about 20 to 80.

From the cysteine through the phenylalanine, the CDR3 covers 17 amino acids. Only the CDR3 portion is preserved as DNA: 51 bases, with reading frame beginning at the first base. V sheds 8 bases and J sheds 2 bases, leaving 23 bases between their ends. CDR1 and CDR2 (WSHSY, SAAADI) derive from the germline V gene. This clone was observed a single time. The target of this receptor is not known. Per-base quality was not reported, and no clone a single base away is much larger than it. To sequence the TCRbeta CDR3 region, genomic DNA was isolated from the sorted cells. The immunoSEQ Assay was used to sequence the TCRbeta CDR3 regions. TCRdb limited this immuneACCESS table to in-frame rearrangements with V and J called. A share of clones is missing; checked studies link under half to unresolved V genes, and the rest is unexplained. The sample data list 85,000 to 100,000 clones, and under 85% of these were observed just once. The ten top clones hold 3.8% of the sample.

General study outcomes and caveats: The antigen specificity of the clonally expanded peripheral T cells was not determined. After ivuxolimab, expanded clones were on average more numerous among CD8+ T cells than among CD4+ T cells. At doses of 0.1 to 3.0 mg/kg, clonal expansion of both CD4+ and CD8+ T cells in blood was seen between baseline and week 6. In the 0.1-3.0 mg/kg groups, partial responders had among the lowest normalized peripheral clonal expansion, particularly in CD8+ T cells. Low levels of normalized T-cell clonal expansion were also seen in some nonresponding patients.

Patients with autoimmune disease history or receiving systemic immunosuppression were excluded from the trial. Peripheral blood for TCR sequencing was drawn from every dose cohort at baseline, at cycle 4 day 1 and at cycle 7 day 1. Samples came from an open-label, multicenter, first-in-human phase I dose-escalation trial of ivuxolimab. The trial enrolled adults with locally advanced or metastatic head and neck squamous cell, hepatocellular, melanoma or renal cell carcinoma. Before TCR sequencing, CD4+ and CD8+ T cells were separately sorted from peripheral blood. The chain uses TRBV10-2 and TRBJ2-3, with a weak D call of TRBD1 (7 bases match). Sequencing used CD4+ or CD8+ T cells sorted from blood, obtained in a trial of the OX40 agonist ivuxolimab. The sequence was collected from an adult with an advanced solid tumor such as melanoma, head and neck, liver or kidney cancer. The encoded CDR3 is CASRRGRDSPFTDTQYF. The DNA is as follows: TGCGCCAGCCGGAGGGGGCGGGACAGCCCTTTCACAGATACGCAGTATTTT.